These T cell receptor beta chains were read from a single sample in a study of regulatory T cells in long-lasting Graves disease. TCRdb itself ran the multiplex PCR reads through MiXCR, one entry per CDR3 protein. Among some 250,000 distinct CDR3 sequences listed, about 17% were seen once. Separately, the same data were catalogued under a study of T cells in Graves' hyperthyroidism and ophthalmopathy.

This specimen consisted of peripheral blood mononuclear cells (PBMCs), obtained at new diagnosis, from a patient treated with antithyroid drugs. These TCRs come from a young woman with Graves disease. The CDR3 runs from the conserved cysteine through the conserved F or W. The D gene is left open where the match is weak. Only some rows state a clone size, as once, few, many or a class for expanded clones.

d_call j_call v_call clone_size cdr3_nt cdr3_aa
. TRBJ1-2 TRBV20-1 many TGCAGTGCTAACTTCGGACCGGATGGCTACACCTTC CSANFGPDGYTF
. TRBJ2-7 TRBV3-1 . TGTGCCAGCAGCCAGCAACAGGGCAAAGAGCAGTACTTC CASSQQQGKEQYF
. TRBJ1-2 TRBV27 many TGTGCCAGCAGGGGATTGGGGGACCGTGGCTATGGCTACACCTTC CASRGLGDRGYGYTF
. TRBJ2-1 TRBV28 many TGTGCCAGCAGTTTGGGTCATGCGGATGAGCAGTTCTTC CASSLGHADEQFF
. TRBJ2-7 TRBV11-1 many TGTGCCAGCAGCTTAGATCCCAGGAACCGATACGAGCAGTACTTC CASSLDPRNRYEQYF
TRBD1 TRBJ2-3 TRBV5-1 many TGCGCCAGCAGCTTACTGAGACAGGGTCCCACAGATACGCAGTATTTT CASSLLRQGPTDTQYF
. TRBJ2-7 TRBV5-1 many TGCGCCAGCAGGTCAGTGCAGTACTTC CASRSVQYF
. TRBJ2-1 TRBV10-3 many TGTGCCATCAGTGACGAGGAGAATGAGCAGTTCTTC CAISDEENEQFF
TRBD2 TRBJ2-1 TRBV28 . TGTGCCAGCCGGGCTAGCGGGAGATACAATGAGCAGTTCTTC CASRASGRYNEQFF
TRBD1 TRBJ2-7 TRBV10-1 many TGCGCCACTTCACAGGGGGGATCCTACGAGCAGTACTTC CATSQGGSYEQYF
. TRBJ2-3 TRBV7-2 few TGTGCCAGCAGCCTCGACTTCTCCCTTTTCAGGGAAGATACGCAGTATTTT CASSLDFSLFREDTQYF